This T cell receptor beta chain was documented in a study of shared clonotypes between healthy human individuals. This clone was seen just once. The method was immunoSEQ multiplex PCR; TCRdb's version includes in-frame clones alone and lacks a portion of them. The sample lists around 330,000 clones; about 74% were seen once. This CDR3 is 13 amino acids long. With 5 bases removed from V and 5 bases from J, the gap between germline ends came to 12 bases. Germline V gene lookup returns CDR1 MDHEN and CDR2 SYDVKM. This chain joins TRBV28 and TRBJ1-2, with a weak D call TRBD1 (5 bases). Sequencing was carried out using memory CD4+ T cells sorted from blood. The subset denotes: CD45RA-negative fraction. This clonotype was sampled from a young man in good health. The CDR3 region is CASSPRGTYGYTF. In nucleotides, the CDR3 is TGTGCCAGCAGTCCTCGCGGGACTTATGGCTACACCTTC.